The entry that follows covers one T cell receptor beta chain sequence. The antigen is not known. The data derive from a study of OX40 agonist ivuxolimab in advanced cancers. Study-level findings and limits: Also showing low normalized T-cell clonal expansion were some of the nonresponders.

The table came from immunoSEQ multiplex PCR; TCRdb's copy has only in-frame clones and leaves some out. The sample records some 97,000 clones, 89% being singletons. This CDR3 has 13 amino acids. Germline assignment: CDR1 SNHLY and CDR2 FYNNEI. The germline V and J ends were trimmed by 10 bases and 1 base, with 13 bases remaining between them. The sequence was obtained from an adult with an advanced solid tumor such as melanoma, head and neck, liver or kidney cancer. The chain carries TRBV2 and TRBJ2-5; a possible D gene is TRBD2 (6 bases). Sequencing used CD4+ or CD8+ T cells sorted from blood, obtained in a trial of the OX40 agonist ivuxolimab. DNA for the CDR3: TGTGCCACCCGCAGGGAGGTCCAAGAGACCCAGTACTTC. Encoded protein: CATRREVQETQYF.